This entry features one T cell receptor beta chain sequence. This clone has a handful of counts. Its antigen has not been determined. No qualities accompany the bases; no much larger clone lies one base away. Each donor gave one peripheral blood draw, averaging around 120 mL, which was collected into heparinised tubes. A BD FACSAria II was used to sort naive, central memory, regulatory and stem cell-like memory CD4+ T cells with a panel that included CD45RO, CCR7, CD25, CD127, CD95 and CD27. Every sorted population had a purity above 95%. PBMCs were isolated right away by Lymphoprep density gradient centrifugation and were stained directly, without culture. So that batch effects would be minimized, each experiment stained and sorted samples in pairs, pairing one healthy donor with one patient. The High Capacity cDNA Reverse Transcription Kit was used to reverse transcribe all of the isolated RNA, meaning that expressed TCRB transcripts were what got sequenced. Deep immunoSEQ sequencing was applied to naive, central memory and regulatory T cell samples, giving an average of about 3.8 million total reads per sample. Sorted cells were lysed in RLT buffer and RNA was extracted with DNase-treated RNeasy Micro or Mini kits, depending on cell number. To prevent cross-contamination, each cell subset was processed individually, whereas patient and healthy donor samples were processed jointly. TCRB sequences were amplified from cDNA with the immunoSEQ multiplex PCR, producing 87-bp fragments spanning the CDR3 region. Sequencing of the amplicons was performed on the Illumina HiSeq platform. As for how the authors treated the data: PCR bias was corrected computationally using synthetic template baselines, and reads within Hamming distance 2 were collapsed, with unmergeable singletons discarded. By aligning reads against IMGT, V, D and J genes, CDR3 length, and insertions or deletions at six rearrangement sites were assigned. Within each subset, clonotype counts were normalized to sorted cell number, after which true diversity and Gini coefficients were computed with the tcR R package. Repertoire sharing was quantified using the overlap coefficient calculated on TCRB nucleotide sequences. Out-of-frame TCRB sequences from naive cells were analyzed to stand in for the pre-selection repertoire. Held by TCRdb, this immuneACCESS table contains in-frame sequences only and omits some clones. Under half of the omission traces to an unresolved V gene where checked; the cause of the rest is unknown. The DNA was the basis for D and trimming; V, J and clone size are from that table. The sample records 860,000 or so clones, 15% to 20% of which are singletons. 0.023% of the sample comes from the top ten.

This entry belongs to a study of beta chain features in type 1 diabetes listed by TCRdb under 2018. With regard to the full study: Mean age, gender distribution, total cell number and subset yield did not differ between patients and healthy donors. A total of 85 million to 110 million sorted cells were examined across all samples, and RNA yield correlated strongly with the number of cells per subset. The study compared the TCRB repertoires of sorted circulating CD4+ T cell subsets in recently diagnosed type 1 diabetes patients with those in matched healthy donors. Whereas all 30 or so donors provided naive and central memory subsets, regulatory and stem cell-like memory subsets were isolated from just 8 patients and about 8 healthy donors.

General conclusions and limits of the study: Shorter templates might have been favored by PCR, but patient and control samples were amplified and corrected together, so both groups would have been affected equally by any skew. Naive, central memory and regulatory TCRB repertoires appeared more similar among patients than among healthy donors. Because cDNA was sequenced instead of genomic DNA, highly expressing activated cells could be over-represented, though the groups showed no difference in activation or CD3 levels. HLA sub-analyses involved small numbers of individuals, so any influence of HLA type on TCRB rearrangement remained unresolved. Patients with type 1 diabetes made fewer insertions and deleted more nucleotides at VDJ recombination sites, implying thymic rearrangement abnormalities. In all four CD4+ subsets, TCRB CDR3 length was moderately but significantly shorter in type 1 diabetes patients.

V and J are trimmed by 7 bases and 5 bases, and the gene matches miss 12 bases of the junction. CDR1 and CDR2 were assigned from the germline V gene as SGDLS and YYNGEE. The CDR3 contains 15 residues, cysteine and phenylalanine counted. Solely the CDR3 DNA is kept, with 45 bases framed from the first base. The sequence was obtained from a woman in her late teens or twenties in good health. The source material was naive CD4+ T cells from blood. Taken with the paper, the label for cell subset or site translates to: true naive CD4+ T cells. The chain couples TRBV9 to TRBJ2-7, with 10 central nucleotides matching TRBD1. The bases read TGTGCCAGCTTATTTTGGGGACAGGGGCCTGACGAGCAGTACTTC. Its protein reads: CASLFWGQGPDEQYF.